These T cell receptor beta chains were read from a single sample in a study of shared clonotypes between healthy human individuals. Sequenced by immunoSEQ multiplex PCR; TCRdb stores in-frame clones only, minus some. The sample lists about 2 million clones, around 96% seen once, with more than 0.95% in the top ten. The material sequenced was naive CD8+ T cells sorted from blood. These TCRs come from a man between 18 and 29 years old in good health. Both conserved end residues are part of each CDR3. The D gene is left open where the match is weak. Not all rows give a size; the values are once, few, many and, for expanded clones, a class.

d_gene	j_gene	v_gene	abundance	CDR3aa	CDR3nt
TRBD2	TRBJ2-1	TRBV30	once	CAWMASGRNEQFF	TGTGCCTGGATGGCTAGCGGGAGAAATGAGCAGTTCTTC
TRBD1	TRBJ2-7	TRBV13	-	CASSAPGQGTYEQYF	TGTGCCAGCAGCGCTCCGGGACAGGGAACCTACGAGCAGTACTTC
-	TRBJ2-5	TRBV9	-	CASSAEDLNPNF	TGTGCCAGCAGCGCCGAGGACCTAAACCCCAACTTC
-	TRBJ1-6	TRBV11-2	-	CASSLGGYIGSPLHF	TGTGCCAGCAGCTTGGGGGGGTATATCGGTTCACCCCTCCACTTT
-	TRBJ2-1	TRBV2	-	CASSDFKYNEQFF	TGTGCCAGCAGTGACTTTAAGTACAATGAGCAGTTCTTC
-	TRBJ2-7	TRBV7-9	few	CASSLANYEQYF	TGTGCCAGCAGCTTAGCGAACTACGAGCAGTACTTC
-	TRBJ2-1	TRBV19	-	CASSPRETWNNEQFF	TGTGCCAGTAGTCCTCGCGAAACCTGGAACAATGAGCAGTTCTTC
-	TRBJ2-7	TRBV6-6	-	CASSPGEGLPYEQYF	TGTGCCAGCAGCCCTGGCGAGGGGCTTCCCTACGAGCAGTACTTC
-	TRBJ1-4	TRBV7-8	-	CASSPRTGNEKLFF	TGTGCCAGCAGCCCGAGGACTGGGAATGAAAAACTGTTTTTT
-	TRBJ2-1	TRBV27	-	CASSPRQGPYNEQFF	TGTGCCAGCTCCCCCCGGCAGGGGCCGTACAATGAGCAGTTCTTC
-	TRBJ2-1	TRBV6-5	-	CASSVGSNEQFF	TGTGCCAGCAGCGTAGGTTCCAATGAGCAGTTCTTC
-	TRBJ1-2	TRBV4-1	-	CASSQVGVHNYGYTF	TGCGCCAGCAGCCAAGTCGGAGTCCATAACTATGGCTACACCTTC
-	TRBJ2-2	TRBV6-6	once	CASSYSILVGELFF	TGTGCCAGCAGTTACTCGATACTAGTCGGGGAGCTGTTTTTT
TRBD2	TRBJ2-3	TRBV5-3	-	CASRTRGGSDTQYF	TGTGCCAGCCGGACCCGGGGGGGATCAGATACGCAGTATTTT
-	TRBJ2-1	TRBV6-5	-	CASIHRRGKNEQFF	TGTGCCAGCATCCATCGGAGGGGTAAAAATGAGCAGTTCTTC
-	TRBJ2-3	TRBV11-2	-	CASLRAAADTQYF	TGTGCCAGCCTCAGAGCGGCCGCAGATACGCAGTATTTT
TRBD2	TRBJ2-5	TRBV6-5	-	CASSSPGGGQETQYF	TGTGCCAGCAGTTCGCCGGGGGGAGGCCAAGAGACCCAGTACTTC
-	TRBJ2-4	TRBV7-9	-	CASSPFASGVAKNIQYF	TGTGCCAGCAGCCCTTTCGCGTCAGGGGTGGCCAAAAACATTCAGTACTTC
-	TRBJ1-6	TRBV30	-	CAWVSDTTSPLHF	TGTGCCTGGGTCAGCGACACGACTTCACCCCTCCACTTT
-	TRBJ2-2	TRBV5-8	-	CASSCEPGQPDTGELFF	TGTGCCAGCAGCTGCGAACCGGGACAACCCGACACCGGGGAGCTGTTTTTT
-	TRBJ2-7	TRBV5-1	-	CASSLDGGTYEQYF	TGCGCCAGCAGCTTGGATGGGGGCACCTACGAGCAGTACTTC
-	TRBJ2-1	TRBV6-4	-	CASSDIGAGNEQFF	TGTGCCAGCAGTGACATCGGTGCGGGCAATGAGCAGTTCTTC
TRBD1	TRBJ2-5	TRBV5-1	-	CASSPGTEPQETQYF	TGCGCCAGCAGCCCTGGGACAGAACCCCAAGAGACCCAGTACTTC
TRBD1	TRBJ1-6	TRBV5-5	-	CASRPGTGDSPLHF	TGTGCCAGCAGGCCCGGGACAGGTGATTCACCCCTCCACTTT
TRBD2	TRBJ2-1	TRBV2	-	CASTEGTTNYNEQFF	TGTGCCAGCACCGAAGGGACTACCAACTACAATGAGCAGTTCTTC
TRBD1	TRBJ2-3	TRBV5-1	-	CASTGTEAQYF	TGCGCCAGCACCGGGACAGAGGCGCAGTATTTT
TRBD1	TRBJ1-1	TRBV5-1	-	CASSSTGVGTEAFF	TGCGCCAGCAGCTCGACAGGGGTGGGGACTGAAGCTTTCTTT
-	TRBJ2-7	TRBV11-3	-	CASSLATGVRYMYEQYF	TGTGCCAGCAGCTTAGCTACCGGGGTCCGGTATATGTACGAGCAGTACTTC
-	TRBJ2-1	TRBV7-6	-	CASSQTEYNEQFF	TGTGCCAGCAGCCAGACAGAGTACAATGAGCAGTTCTTC
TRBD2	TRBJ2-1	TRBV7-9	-	CASSLVAGGPVEQFF	TGTGCCAGCAGCTTAGTAGCGGGGGGGCCCGTTGAGCAGTTCTTC
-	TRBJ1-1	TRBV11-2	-	CASSERDTQAGPMNTEAFF	TGTGCCAGCAGCGAGCGGGACACCCAGGCAGGGCCCATGAACACTGAAGCTTTCTTT
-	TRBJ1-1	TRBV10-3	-	CAISEAGVTEAFF	TGTGCCATCAGTGAGGCAGGGGTAACTGAAGCTTTCTTT
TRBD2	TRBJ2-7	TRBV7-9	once	CASSITSAHEQYF	TGTGCCAGCAGCATCACTAGCGCCCACGAGCAGTACTTC
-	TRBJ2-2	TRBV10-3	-	CAISESRPGELFF	TGTGCCATCAGTGAGTCGAGGCCCGGGGAGCTGTTTTTT
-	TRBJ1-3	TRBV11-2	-	CASSLEGGFSGNTIYF	TGTGCCAGCAGCTTAGAGGGGGGATTCTCTGGAAACACCATATATTTT
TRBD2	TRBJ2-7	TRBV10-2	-	CASSVLAEIGEQYF	TGCGCCAGCAGTGTGCTAGCGGAAATCGGCGAGCAGTACTTC
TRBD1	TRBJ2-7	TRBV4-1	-	CASSQGTGASYEQYF	TGCGCCAGCAGCCAAGGGACAGGGGCCTCCTACGAGCAGTACTTC
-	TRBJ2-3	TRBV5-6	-	CASSFGMGGAGERDTQYF	TGTGCCAGCAGCTTCGGGATGGGGGGCGCGGGAGAAAGAGATACGCAGTATTTT
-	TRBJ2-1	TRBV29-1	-	CSAVDYDEQFF	TGCAGCGCCGTGGACTATGATGAGCAGTTCTTC
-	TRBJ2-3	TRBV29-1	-	CSVRPDTDTQYF	TGCAGCGTCCGGCCAGACACAGATACGCAGTATTTT
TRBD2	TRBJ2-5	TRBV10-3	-	CAISETSGVEWETQYF	TGTGCCATCAGTGAGACTAGCGGGGTTGAGTGGGAGACCCAGTACTTC
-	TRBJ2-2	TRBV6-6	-	CASTLDTNTGELFF	TGTGCCAGCACTCTAGACACAAACACCGGGGAGCTGTTTTTT
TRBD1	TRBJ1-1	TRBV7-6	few	CASSPDRVNTEAFF	TGTGCCAGCAGCCCGGACAGGGTGAACACTGAAGCTTTCTTT
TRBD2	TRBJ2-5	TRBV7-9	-	CASSSAFSGGNGETQYF	TGTGCCAGCAGCTCCGCTTTTAGCGGGGGGAATGGGGAGACCCAGTACTTC
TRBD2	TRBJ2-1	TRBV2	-	CASRLAGGPYNEQFF	TGTGCCAGCAGACTAGCGGGGGGGCCATACAATGAGCAGTTCTTC
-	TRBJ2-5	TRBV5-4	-	CASSLEGTGETQYF	TGTGCCAGCAGCCTCGAGGGGACCGGGGAGACCCAGTACTTC
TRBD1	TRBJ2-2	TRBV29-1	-	CSGTGPTGELFF	TGCAGCGGGACAGGCCCCACCGGGGAGCTGTTTTTT
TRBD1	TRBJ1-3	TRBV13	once	CASSSGQNSGNTIYF	TGTGCCAGCAGCTCGGGACAGAACTCTGGAAACACCATATATTTT
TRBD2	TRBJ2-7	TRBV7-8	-	CASSLMTSGGNYEQYF	TGTGCCAGCAGCTTGATGACTAGCGGGGGAAACTACGAGCAGTACTTC
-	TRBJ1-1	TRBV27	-	CASSPTSGLNTEAFF	TGTGCCAGCAGTCCAACCAGCGGGCTGAACACTGAAGCTTTCTTT
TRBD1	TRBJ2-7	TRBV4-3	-	CASSQDLGTGYEQYF	TGCGCCAGCAGCCAAGATCTCGGGACAGGATACGAGCAGTACTTC
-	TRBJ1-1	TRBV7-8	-	CASSLADPRPSEAFF	TGTGCCAGCAGCTTAGCGGATCCCCGCCCTTCTGAAGCTTTCTTT
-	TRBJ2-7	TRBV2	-	CASSEVRDIPYEQYF	TGTGCCAGCAGTGAAGTCCGGGACATCCCCTACGAGCAGTACTTC
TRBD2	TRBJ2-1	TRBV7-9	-	CASSGLANYEQFF	TGTGCCAGCAGTGGACTAGCGAACTATGAGCAGTTCTTC
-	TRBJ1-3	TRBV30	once	CANGFSGNTIYF	TGTGCGAACGGATTCTCTGGAAACACCATATATTTT
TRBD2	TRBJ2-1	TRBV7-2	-	CASSPLAGASYNEQFF	TGTGCCAGCAGCCCCTTAGCGGGGGCCTCCTACAATGAGCAGTTCTTC
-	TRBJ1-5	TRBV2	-	CASSIERQGNQPQHF	TGTGCCAGCAGTATCGAAAGACAGGGCAATCAGCCCCAGCATTTT
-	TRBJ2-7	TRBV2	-	CASSEGPDWQYF	TGTGCCAGCAGTGAAGGTCCGGACTGGCAGTACTTC
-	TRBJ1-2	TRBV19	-	CASSILGVDYGYTF	TGTGCCAGTAGTATTTTAGGGGTAGACTATGGCTACACCTTC
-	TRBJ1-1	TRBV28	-	CASSFGVEAFF	TGTGCCAGCAGTTTTGGAGTAGAAGCTTTCTTT